This T cell receptor beta chain was captured by sequencing in a study of blood T cell repertoires in COVID-19. Study-wide background: COVID-19 samples from acute and convalescent phases originated in the United States, Italy and Spain. T cells, B-cell-depleted T cells, or PBMCs supplied cDNA or gDNA.

Under the authors' procedure: Researchers report that nucleated cell counts were estimated from reference gene primer amplification. Here immunoSEQ multiplex PCR was the method, and the copy in TCRdb shows in-frame clones only, minus some. The V and J calls and clone size were taken over from that table, and D and trimming were inferred from the DNA. The table includes some 150,000 clones, around 80% detected once. This CDR3 comprises 15 residues. Germline V gene sequence: CDR1 LGHNA, CDR2 YSLEER. With 3 bases clipped from V and 5 bases from J, the junction kept 5 bases outside the gene matches. The sequenced sample consisted of peripheral blood. The receptor was derived from a human donor in a cohort sampled during active COVID-19. The gene calls are TRBV4-3 and TRBJ1-5; 9 positions agree with TRBD1. The CDR3: CASSQADRGYQPQHF. In DNA, the CDR3 is TGCGCCAGCAGCCAGGCCGACAGGGGGTATCAGCCCCAGCATTTT.